These T cell receptor beta chains were read from a single sample in a study of T cell repertoires in cytomegalovirus infection. Via MiXCR, TCRdb re-called the reads, giving one row per CDR3 protein. The sample has 480,000 or so distinct CDR3 sequences, about 11% seen once; the top ten hold 9.5% to 13%. Input material: PBMCs. These receptors were collected from a human donor in good health (CMV status not recorded). Some clones in this sample may be carry-over from other donors' samples. Each CDR3 is given with its conserved first and last residue. Fields, in order: V gene, J gene, CDR3 length, D gene, clone size, CDR3 DNA, CDR3 protein. D genes are given only for firm matches. The size of a clone is reported for some rows only, either as once, few or many, or as a class for expanded clones.

TRBV3-1,TRBJ2-1,16,-,few,TGTGCCAGCAGCCAAGGCGCCCCGAGCTCCTACAATGAGCAGTTCTTC,CASSQGAPSSYNEQFF
TRBV6-1,TRBJ2-1,18,-,many,TGTGCCAGCAGTGAAGTACCATCCGGGCTCTCCACTTACAATGAGCAGTTCTTC,CASSEVPSGLSTYNEQFF
TRBV18,TRBJ2-3,16,-,-,TGTGCCAGCTCACCACCGAGTCTCCACAGTACAGATACGCAGTATTTT,CASSPPSLHSTDTQYF
TRBV7-2,TRBJ2-3,15,TRBD2,many,TGTGCCAGCAGCCCCCAGCGGGAGAGCGCAGATACGCAGTATTTT,CASSPQRESADTQYF
TRBV7-2,TRBJ2-2,15,-,many,TGTGCCAGCAGCTTAGCGAGGGGGGACACCGGGGAGCTGTTTTTT,CASSLARGDTGELFF
TRBV7-9,TRBJ2-7,12,-,many,TGTGCCAGCAGCTCGGACAATTACGAGCAGTACTTC,CASSSDNYEQYF
TRBV29-1,TRBJ2-3,10,-,once,TGCAGCACGTTTGCGGATACGCAGTATTTT,CSTFADTQYF
TRBV4-2,TRBJ2-1,16,-,many,TGTGCCAGCAGCCAGGCTACAGGGCGGTCCTACAATGAGCAGTTCTTC,CASSQATGRSYNEQFF
TRBV29-1,TRBJ2-3,12,-,few,TGCAGCGTTGGGAGGCGCACAGATACGCAGTATTTT,CSVGRRTDTQYF
TRBV25-1,TRBJ1-1,18,-,-,TGTGCCAGCAGTGATAATACGAATACAGCCAATTTGGGCACTGAAGCTTTCTTT,CASSDNTNTANLGTEAFF
TRBV12-5,TRBJ2-7,13,-,many,TGTGCTAGTGAAACCCCGGGGGTCTACGAGCAGTACTTC,CASETPGVYEQYF
TRBV15,TRBJ2-3,15,TRBD1,few,TGTGCCACCAGCAGGGACAGGGGGCTCGTAGATACGCAGTATTTT,CATSRDRGLVDTQYF
TRBV10-3,TRBJ1-2,16,TRBD1,-,TGTGCCATCACCCCATTAATACGACAGGGATACTATGGCTACACCTTC,CAITPLIRQGYYGYTF
TRBV2,TRBJ1-2,14,-,many,TGTGCCAGCAGTGACCCCCAGGGTTGGAATGGCTACACCTTC,CASSDPQGWNGYTF
TRBV11-2,TRBJ2-5,15,-,many,TGTGCCAGCAGCTTAAAATTAGAGTACCAAGAGACCCAGTACTTC,CASSLKLEYQETQYF
TRBV3-1,TRBJ1-2,14,-,few,TGTGCCAGCAGCCAAGCACAGGTTAACTATGGCTACACCTTC,CASSQAQVNYGYTF
TRBV6-9,TRBJ1-4,15,-,many,TGTGCCAGCGGCCCTGCGAGGGGCGTGGGGGGGAAACTGTTTTTT,CASGPARGVGGKLFF
TRBV5-6,TRBJ1-1,14,TRBD1,many,TGTGCCAGCACCCGACAGGGGAGGAACACTGAAGCTTTCTTT,CASTRQGRNTEAFF
TRBV5-6,TRBJ1-2,14,-,-,TGTGCCAGCAGCTCCCGCGACAGATCCTATGGCTACACCTTC,CASSSRDRSYGYTF
TRBV29-1,TRBJ2-1,13,-,-,TGCAGCGGCGGTCTGGGGCAGGGAAATGAGCAGTTCTTC,CSGGLGQGNEQFF
TRBV11-2,TRBJ1-2,14,-,-,TGTGCCAGCAGCCCCGAACGGGGTATGCATGGCTACACCTTC,CASSPERGMHGYTF
TRBV28,TRBJ1-4,14,-,many,TGTGCCAGCAGCTGGGACACTAGTAATGAAAAACTGTTTTTT,CASSWDTSNEKLFF
TRBV5-1,TRBJ1-2,14,TRBD1,few,TGCGCCAGCACCCCTCGGAGGGGGCGATATGGCTACACCTTC,CASTPRRGRYGYTF
TRBV20-1,TRBJ2-3,13,-,few,TGCAGTCTATCGGACTCGTCGACAGATACGCAGTATTTT,CSLSDSSTDTQYF
TRBV7-9,TRBJ2-7,14,TRBD1,few,TGTGCCAGCAGCCTGGGACAGGGGACTTTCGAGCAGTACTTC,CASSLGQGTFEQYF
TRBV12-3/TRBV12-4,TRBJ1-5,16,-,many,TGTGCCAGCAGTTTAACAAGGGCCGGGGATAATCAGCCCCAGCATTTT,CASSLTRAGDNQPQHF
TRBV19,TRBJ1-2,13,-,many,TGTGCCAGTAGGGACACCCGCAACTATGGCTACACCTTC,CASRDTRNYGYTF
TRBV6-1,TRBJ1-4,14,TRBD1,many,TGTGCCAGCAGTCTCGACAGGGGTGGTGAAAAACTGTTTTTT,CASSLDRGGEKLFF
TRBV19,TRBJ1-4,14,-,many,TGTGCCAGTAGTATTGAGGGAGGGGGTGAAAAACTGTTTTTT,CASSIEGGGEKLFF
TRBV20-1,TRBJ2-3,13,-,-,TGCAGTGCCCCCACATGGTTGGAAGATACGCAGTATTTT,CSAPTWLEDTQYF
TRBV7-3,TRBJ2-7,15,TRBD1,-,TGTGCCAGCAGCCCTGGGACAGGGAACTTGGACGAGCAGTACTTC,CASSPGTGNLDEQYF